A single sample is the source of the 16 T cell receptor beta chains below, sequenced in a study of blood T cell repertoires in COVID-19. Method: immunoSEQ multiplex PCR; TCRdb's copy keeps in-frame clones and lacks some. The sample includes some 190,000 clones, approximately 92% of them seen just once. Input material: PBMCs or T cells enriched from blood (not recorded which). All receptors come from a woman aged 40 to 50 with acute COVID-19.

This sequence joins TRBV2 and TRBJ1-1; D is undetermined. CDR3 size: 14 residues. V lost 1 base and J 0 bases, leaving 6 bases between the germline ends. Germline V gene data show CDR1 as SNHLY and CDR2 as FYNNEI. In DNA, the CDR3 is TGTGCCAGCAGTGAAGACCGGGTGAACACTGAAGCTTTCTTT. Translation: CASSEDRVNTEAFF.

The chain employs TRBV19 and TRBJ2-2; 8 bases line up with TRBD2. Germline loops: CDR1 LNHDA, CDR2 SQIVND (reference sequence). V gave up 3 bases and J gave up 6 bases; unmatched junction bases: 6. The CDR3 loop spans 15 amino acids. The CDR3 loop is CASSILAGPAGELFF. CDR3 sequence (DNA): TGTGCCAGTAGTATTTTAGCGGGACCTGCCGGGGAGCTGTTTTTT. The full variable domain, its missing parts supplied by reference TRBV19 and TRBJ2-2, is DGGITQSPKYLFRKEGQNVTLSCEQNLNHDAMYWYRQDPGQGLRLIYYSQIVNDFQKGDIAEGYSVSREKKESFPLTVTSAQKNPTAFYLCASSILAGPAGELFFGEGSRLTVL.

The V and J genes are TRBV5-1 and TRBJ1-4, with 9 positions matching TRBD1. Per germline, CDR1 SGHRS and CDR2 YFSETQ. V lost 1 base to trimming and J lost 5 bases; unmatched junction nucleotides: 3. The CDR3 runs 15 residues. CDR3 nucleotide sequence: TGCGCCAGCAGCTTGTCCGGGACAGGGAATGAAAAACTGTTTTTT. Protein product: CASSLSGTGNEKLFF.

The chain links TRBV19 to TRBJ2-7; 12 nucleotides align to TRBD1. After removal of 3 bases from V and 6 bases from J, the junction contained 6 bases not matched to a gene. This CDR3 is 15 amino acids long. Germline CDR1 is LNHDA and CDR2 is SQIVND (reference sequence). CDR3 sequence reads: CASSITGTGGTEQYF. In DNA, the CDR3 is TGTGCCAGTAGTATCACCGGGACAGGGGGCACCGAGCAGTACTTC.

J is TRBJ1-1 and V is TRBV6-5, with 8 bases matching TRBD1. Germline loops: CDR1 MNHEY, CDR2 SVGAGI. The length of the CDR3 is 15 residues. Trimming at V came to 9 bases and at J to 4 bases, leaving 13 bases not matched to a gene. The CDR3 sequence is CASGQGPTQGTEAFF. In DNA, the CDR3 is TGTGCCAGTGGACAGGGACCTACTCAGGGCACTGAAGCTTTCTTT.

In its sample, this clone was seen once. The conserved phenylalanine or tryptophan normally closing the CDR3 is absent here, so this likely arose from a read error. Because the CDR3's place on the DNA is in doubt, the DNA is left out and the CDR3 is given as listed by TCRdb. The chain employs TRBV6-1 and TRBJ1-1; the table calls TRBD1, which could not be checked here. Germline lookup yields CDR1 MNHNS and CDR2 SASEGT. The CDR3 length equals 10 residues, ends included. The CDR3 loop is CASSERTAIL.

The J gene is TRBJ2-1, the V gene TRBV4-1; tentative D call: TRBD1 (5 bases). CDR3 size: 16 residues. The V end was cut by 3 bases, the J end by 4 bases, with 16 bases between. CDR1 and CDR2 (germline): MGHRA, YSYEKL. In nucleotides, the CDR3 is TGCGCCAGCAGCCATCCAGCAGGGAATCAATACAATGAGCAGTTCTTC. Translated, it gives CASSHPAGNQYNEQFF.

This chain joins TRBV10-3 and TRBJ2-4; D gene uncertain. The length of the CDR3 is 11 residues. V was clipped by 3 bases and J by 8 bases, with 5 bases between them. Germline CDR1 and CDR2: ENHRY and SYGVKD. The CDR3 nucleotides read TGTGCCATCAGTGATTCAGACATTCAGTACTTC. Translation: CAISDSDIQYF.

The chain couples TRBV9 to TRBJ2-7; 10 bases agree with TRBD2. V lost 1 base and J lost 2; bases outside the gene matches: 3. Germline values: CDR1 SGDLS, CDR2 YYNGEE. There are 15 residues in the CDR3. This chain's CDR3 is CASSVTTSGPYEQYF. For the CDR3, the DNA is TGTGCCAGCAGCGTAACGACTAGCGGGCCCTACGAGCAGTACTTC.

The CDR3 is CSARQEETQYF. In nucleotides, the CDR3 is TGCAGTGCTAGACAGGAAGAGACCCAGTACTTC. V usage is TRBV20-1 and J usage is TRBJ2-5, with D unresolved. The CDR3 runs to 11 residues. V was pared by 2 bases and J by 3 bases, with 4 bases between. In germline, CDR1 is DFQATT, CDR2 SNEGSKA (reference sequence).

V is TRBV28 and J is TRBJ2-2; D is unresolved. This CDR3 region has 16 residues. Germline loops: CDR1 MDHEN, CDR2 SYDVKM. V was cut by 2 bases and J by 4 bases, with 14 bases left in between. CDR3 residues: CASSLISPTGTGELFF. The DNA of the CDR3 is TGTGCCAGCAGTTTAATATCTCCTACGGGCACCGGGGAGCTGTTTTTT.

The chain employs TRBV28 and TRBJ1-2; possible D gene TRBD1, 6 bases. Trimming shortened V by 6 bases and J by 0 bases, and 23 bases separated the two germline ends. The CDR3 has 18 amino acids. In germline, CDR1 is MDHEN, CDR2 SYDVKM. CDR3 in DNA: TGTGCCAGCAGAGGGGCTCCCGGGACAACTTCTACTAACTATGGCTACACCTTC. Its translation: CASRGAPGTTSTNYGYTF.

The chain couples TRBV11-3 to TRBJ2-1; perhaps TRBD1 as D (7 bases). Germline V CDR1 and CDR2: SGHNT, YENEEA. V gave up 1 base and J gave up 7 bases, with 14 bases separating them. CDR3 length: 15 amino acids. The CDR3 loop is CASSLGLPGGNEQFF. The CDR3, as DNA: TGTGCCAGCAGCTTAGGTCTGCCAGGGGGGAATGAGCAGTTCTTC.

The chain uses TRBV30 and TRBJ2-7; TRBD2 is a possible D gene (5 bases). The germline V gene encodes CDR1 GTSNPN and CDR2 SVGIG (reference sequence). This CDR3 comprises 13 residues. CDR3 DNA: TGTGCGTCAGGAAGCGGAACCTCCTACGAGCAGTACTTC. Its translation: CASGSGTSYEQYF. Full variable domain (outside the CDR3, taken from reference TRBV30 and TRBJ2-7): SQTIHQWPATLVQPVGSPLSLECTVEGTSNPNLYWYRQAAGRGLQLLFYSVGIGQISSEVPQNLSASRPQDRQFILSSKKLLLSDSGFYLCASGSGTSYEQYFGPGTRLTVT.

The chain links TRBV5-1 to TRBJ1-1, with D possibly TRBD1 on 6 matching bases. Germline CDR1 reads SGHRS; CDR2 reads YFSETQ. The length of the CDR3 is 16 residues. V was trimmed by 0 bases and J by 0 bases, leaving 12 bases between them. CDR3 protein: CASSLESGVMNTEAFF. In DNA, the CDR3 is TGCGCCAGCAGCTTGGAGTCAGGGGTGATGAACACTGAAGCTTTCTTT. Using reference TRBV5-1 and TRBJ1-1 for the parts outside the CDR3, the full variable domain is KAGVTQTPRYLIKTRGQQVTLSCSPISGHRSVSWYQQTPGQGLQFLFEYFSETQRNKGNFPGRFSGRQFSNSRSEMNVSTLELGDSALYLCASSLESGVMNTEAFFGQGTRLTVV.

This chain uses TRBV28 with TRBJ1-1, with 11 bases fitting TRBD1. Germline V gene sequence: CDR1 MDHEN, CDR2 SYDVKM. Unmatched junction bases numbered 4, after V lost 5 bases and J lost 5 bases. The CDR3 extends over 14 amino acids. The CDR3 loop reads CASSRTGGWTEAFF. The DNA of the CDR3 is TGTGCCAGCAGTCGGACAGGGGGCTGGACTGAAGCTTTCTTT. The variable domain in full, with the rest retrieved from reference TRBV28 and TRBJ1-1, is DVKVTQSSRYLVKRTGEKVFLECVQDMDHENMFWYRQDPGLGLRLIYFSYDVKMKEKGDIPEGYSVSREKKERFSLILESASTNQTSMYLCASSRTGGWTEAFFGQGTRLTVV.